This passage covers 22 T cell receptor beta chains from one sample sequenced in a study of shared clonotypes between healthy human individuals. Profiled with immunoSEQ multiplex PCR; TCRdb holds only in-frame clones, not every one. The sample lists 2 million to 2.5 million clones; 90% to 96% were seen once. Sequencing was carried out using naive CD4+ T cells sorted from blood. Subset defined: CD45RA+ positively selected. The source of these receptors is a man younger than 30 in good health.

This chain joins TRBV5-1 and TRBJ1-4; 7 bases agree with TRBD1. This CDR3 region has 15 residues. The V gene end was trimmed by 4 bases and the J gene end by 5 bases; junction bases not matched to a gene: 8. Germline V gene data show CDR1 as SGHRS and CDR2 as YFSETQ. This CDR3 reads CASSETGTANEKLFF. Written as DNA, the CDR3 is TGCGCCAGCAGCGAAACCGGGACAGCAAATGAAAAACTGTTTTTT.

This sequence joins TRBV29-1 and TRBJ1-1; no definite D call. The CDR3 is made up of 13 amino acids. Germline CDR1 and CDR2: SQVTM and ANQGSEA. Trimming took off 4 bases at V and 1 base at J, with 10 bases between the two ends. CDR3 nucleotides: TGCAGCGTTGGGGCAGCTAAGAACACTGAAGCTTTCTTT. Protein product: CSVGAAKNTEAFF. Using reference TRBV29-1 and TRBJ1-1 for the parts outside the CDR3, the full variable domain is SAVISQKPSRDICQRGTSLTIQCQVDSQVTMMFWYRQQPGQSLTLIATANQGSEATYESGFVIDKFPISRPNLTFSTLTVSNMSPEDSSIYLCSVGAAKNTEAFFGQGTRLTVV.

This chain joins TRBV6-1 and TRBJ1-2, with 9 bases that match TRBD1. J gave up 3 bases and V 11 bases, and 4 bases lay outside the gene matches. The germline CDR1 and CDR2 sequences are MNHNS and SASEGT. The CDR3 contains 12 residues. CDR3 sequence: CAGRDRDYGYTF. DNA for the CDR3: TGTGCCGGCCGGGACAGGGACTATGGCTACACCTTC.

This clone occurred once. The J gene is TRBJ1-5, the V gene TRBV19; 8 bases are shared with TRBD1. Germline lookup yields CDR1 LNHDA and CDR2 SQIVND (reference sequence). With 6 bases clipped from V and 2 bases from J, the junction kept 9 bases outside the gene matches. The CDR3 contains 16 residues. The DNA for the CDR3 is TGTGCCAGTAGCCATCCCCCGGGACAGGGCAATCAGCCCCAGCATTTT. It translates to CASSHPPGQGNQPQHF.

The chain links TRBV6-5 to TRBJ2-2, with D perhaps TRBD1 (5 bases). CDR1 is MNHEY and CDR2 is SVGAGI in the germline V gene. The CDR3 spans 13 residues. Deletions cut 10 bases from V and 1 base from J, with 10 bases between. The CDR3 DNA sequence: TGTGCCATAAGCAGGGTGAACACCGGGGAGCTGTTTTTT. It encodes CAISRVNTGELFF.

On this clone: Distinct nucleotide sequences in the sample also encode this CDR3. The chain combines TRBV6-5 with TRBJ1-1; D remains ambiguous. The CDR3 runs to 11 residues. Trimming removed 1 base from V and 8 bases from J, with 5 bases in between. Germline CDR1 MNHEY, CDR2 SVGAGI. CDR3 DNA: TGTGCCAGCAGTTACTTGGGCGAAGCTTTCTTT. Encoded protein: CASSYLGEAFF.

The chain's CDR3 is CASSPEVGSAYEQYF. The CDR3 coding sequence is TGTGCCAGCAGCCCGGAGGTAGGGTCGGCCTACGAGCAGTACTTC. The rearrangement links TRBV5-4 to TRBJ2-7, with D perhaps TRBD2 (5 bases). The V gene's germline CDR1 is SGHNT and CDR2 YYREEE (reference sequence). V dropped 4 bases and J dropped 2 bases, with 16 bases sitting between them. This CDR3 comprises 15 residues.

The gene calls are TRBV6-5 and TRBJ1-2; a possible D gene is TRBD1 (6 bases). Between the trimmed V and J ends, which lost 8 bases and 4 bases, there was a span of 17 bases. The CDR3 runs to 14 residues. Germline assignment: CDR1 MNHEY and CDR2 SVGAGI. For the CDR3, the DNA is TGTGCCAGCCGTGGACTGGTGACAGGCTATGGCTACACCTTC. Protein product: CASRGLVTGYGYTF.

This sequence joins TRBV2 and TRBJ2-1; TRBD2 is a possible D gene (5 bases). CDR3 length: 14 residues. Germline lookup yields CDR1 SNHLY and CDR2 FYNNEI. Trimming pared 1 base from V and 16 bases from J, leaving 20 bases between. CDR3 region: CASSEESVRSGKFF. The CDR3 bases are TGTGCCAGCAGTGAAGAAAGCGTCCGATCCGGGAAATTCTTC.

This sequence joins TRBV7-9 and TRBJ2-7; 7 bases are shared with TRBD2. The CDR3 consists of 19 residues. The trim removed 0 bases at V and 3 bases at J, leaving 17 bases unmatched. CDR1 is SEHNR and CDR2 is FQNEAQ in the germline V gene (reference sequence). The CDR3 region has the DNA TGTGCCAGCAGCTTAGCGGGGAAGGCTAGCGGACGATTAATCTACGAGCAGTACTTC. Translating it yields CASSLAGKASGRLIYEQYF.

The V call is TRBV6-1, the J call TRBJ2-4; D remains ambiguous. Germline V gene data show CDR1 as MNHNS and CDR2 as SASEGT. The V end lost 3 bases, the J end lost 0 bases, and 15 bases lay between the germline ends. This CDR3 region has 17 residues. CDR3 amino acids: CASSEVVLQSAKNIQYF. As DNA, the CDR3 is TGTGCCAGCAGTGAGGTGGTACTTCAATCAGCCAAAAACATTCAGTACTTC.

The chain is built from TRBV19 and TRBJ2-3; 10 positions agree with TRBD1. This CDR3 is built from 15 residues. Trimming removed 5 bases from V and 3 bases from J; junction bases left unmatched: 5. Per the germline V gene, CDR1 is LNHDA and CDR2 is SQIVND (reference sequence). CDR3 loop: CASSFRTGGTDTQYF. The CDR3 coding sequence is TGTGCCAGTAGTTTCAGGACAGGGGGTACAGATACGCAGTATTTT.

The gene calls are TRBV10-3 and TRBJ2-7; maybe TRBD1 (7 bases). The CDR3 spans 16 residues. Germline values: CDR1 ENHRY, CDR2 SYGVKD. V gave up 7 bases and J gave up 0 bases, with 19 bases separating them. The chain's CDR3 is CAITAGGTDTSYEQYF. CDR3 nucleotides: TGTGCCATCACCGCCGGCGGGACAGATACCTCCTACGAGCAGTACTTC.

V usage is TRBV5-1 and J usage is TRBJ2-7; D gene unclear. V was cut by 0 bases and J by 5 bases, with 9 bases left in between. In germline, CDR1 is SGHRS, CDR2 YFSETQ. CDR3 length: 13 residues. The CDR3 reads CASSLGRQDEQYF. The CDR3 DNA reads TGCGCCAGCAGCTTGGGCAGACAAGACGAGCAGTACTTC.

CDR3: CASSFSLDTEAFF. The CDR3 DNA sequence: TGTGCCAGCAGCTTTTCTCTGGACACTGAAGCTTTCTTT. The chain combines TRBV5-5 with TRBJ1-1, with D unclear. The CDR3 runs 13 residues. V lost 2 bases to trimming and J lost 3 bases, with 8 bases between them. Germline V gives CDR1 SGHKS, CDR2 YYEKEE (reference sequence).

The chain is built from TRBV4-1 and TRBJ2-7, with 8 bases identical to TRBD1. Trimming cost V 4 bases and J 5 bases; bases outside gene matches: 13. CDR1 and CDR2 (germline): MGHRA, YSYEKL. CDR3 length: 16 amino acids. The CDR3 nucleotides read TGCGCCAGCAGCCCGAGTTCTCGGACAGGGAGCAACGAGCAGTACTTC. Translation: CASSPSSRTGSNEQYF.

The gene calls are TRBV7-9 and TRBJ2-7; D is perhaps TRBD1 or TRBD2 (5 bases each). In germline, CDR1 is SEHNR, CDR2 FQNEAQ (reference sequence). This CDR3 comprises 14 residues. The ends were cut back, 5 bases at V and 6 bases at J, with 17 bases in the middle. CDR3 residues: CASSLGAPELEQYF. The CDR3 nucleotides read TGTGCCAGCAGCCTCGGGGCTCCGGAGCTCGAGCAGTACTTC. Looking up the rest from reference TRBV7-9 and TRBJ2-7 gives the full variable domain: DTGVSQNPRHKITKRGQNVTFRCDPISEHNRLYWYRQTLGQGPEFLTYFQNEAQLEKSRLLSDRFSAERPKGSFSTLEIQRTEQGDSAMYLCASSLGAPELEQYFGPGTRLTVT.

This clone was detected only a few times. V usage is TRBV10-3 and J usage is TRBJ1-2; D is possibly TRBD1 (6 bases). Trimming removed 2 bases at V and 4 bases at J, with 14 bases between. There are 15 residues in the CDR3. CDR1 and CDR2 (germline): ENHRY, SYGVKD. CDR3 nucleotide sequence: TGTGCCATCAGTGAGGGGCAGGGGTACAGCTATGGCTACACCTTC. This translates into CAISEGQGYSYGYTF.

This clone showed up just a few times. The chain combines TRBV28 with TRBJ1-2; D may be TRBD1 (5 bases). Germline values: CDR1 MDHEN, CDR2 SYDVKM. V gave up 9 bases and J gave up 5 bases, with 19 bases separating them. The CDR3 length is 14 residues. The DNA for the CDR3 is TGTGCCAGTAGGCTTGGGACGGCGAAGTATGGCTACACCTTC. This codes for CASRLGTAKYGYTF.

The CDR3 region has the DNA TGTGCCACCCGCGCCCTAGGAGCAGGGGACGGAGGGGGCTACACCTTC. Its translation is CATRALGAGDGGGYTF. This sequence joins TRBV7-9 and TRBJ1-2, with a possible D match to TRBD1 (6 bases). The V gene's germline CDR1 is SEHNR and CDR2 FQNEAQ (reference sequence). This CDR3 spans 16 amino acids. V was trimmed by 10 bases and J by 8 bases, leaving 29 bases between them.

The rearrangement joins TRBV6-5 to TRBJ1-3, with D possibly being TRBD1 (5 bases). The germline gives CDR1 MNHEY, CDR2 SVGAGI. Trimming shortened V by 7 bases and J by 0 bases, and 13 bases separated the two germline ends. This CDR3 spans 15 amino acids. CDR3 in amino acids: CASTNADSSGNTIYF. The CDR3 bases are TGTGCCAGCACTAACGCCGACAGCTCTGGAAACACCATATATTTT.

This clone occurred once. This chain's CDR3 is CASSQEKGKGSSGNTIYF. In DNA, the CDR3 is TGCGCCAGCAGCCAAGAAAAGGGTAAGGGGAGCTCTGGAAACACCATATATTTT. The chain carries TRBV4-1 and TRBJ1-3, with D possibly matching TRBD1 (5 bases). Germline V CDR1 and CDR2: MGHRA, YSYEKL. Deletions cut 0 bases from V and 0 bases from J, with 15 bases between. The CDR3 extends over 18 amino acids.